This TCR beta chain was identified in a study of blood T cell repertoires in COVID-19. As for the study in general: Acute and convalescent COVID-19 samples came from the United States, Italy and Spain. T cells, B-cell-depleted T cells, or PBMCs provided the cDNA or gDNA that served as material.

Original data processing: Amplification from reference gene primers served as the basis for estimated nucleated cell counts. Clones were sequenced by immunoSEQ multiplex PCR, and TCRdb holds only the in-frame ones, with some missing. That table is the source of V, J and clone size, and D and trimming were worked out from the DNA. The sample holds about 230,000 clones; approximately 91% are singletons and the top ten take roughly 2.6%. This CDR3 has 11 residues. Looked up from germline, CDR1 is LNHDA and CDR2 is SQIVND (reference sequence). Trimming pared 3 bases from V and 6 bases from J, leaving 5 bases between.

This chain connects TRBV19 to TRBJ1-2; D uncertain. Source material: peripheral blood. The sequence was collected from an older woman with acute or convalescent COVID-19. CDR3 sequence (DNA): TGTGCCAGTAGTATCAATGATGGCTACACCTTC. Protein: CASSINDGYTF. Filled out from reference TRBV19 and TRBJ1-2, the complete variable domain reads DGGITQSPKYLFRKEGQNVTLSCEQNLNHDAMYWYRQDPGQGLRLIYYSQIVNDFQKGDIAEGYSVSREKKESFPLTVTSAQKNPTAFYLCASSINDGYTFGSGTRLTVV.